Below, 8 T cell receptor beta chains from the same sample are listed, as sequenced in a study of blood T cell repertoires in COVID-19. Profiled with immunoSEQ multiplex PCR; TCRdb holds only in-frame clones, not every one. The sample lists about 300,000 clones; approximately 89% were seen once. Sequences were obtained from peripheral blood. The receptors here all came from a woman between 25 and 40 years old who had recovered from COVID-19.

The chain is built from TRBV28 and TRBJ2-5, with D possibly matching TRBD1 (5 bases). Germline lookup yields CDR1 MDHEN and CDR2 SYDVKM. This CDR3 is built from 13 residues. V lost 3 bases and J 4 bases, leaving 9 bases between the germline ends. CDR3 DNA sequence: TGTGCCAGCAGTTTTGGGGCTGGAGAGACCCAGTACTTC. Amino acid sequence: CASSFGAGETQYF.

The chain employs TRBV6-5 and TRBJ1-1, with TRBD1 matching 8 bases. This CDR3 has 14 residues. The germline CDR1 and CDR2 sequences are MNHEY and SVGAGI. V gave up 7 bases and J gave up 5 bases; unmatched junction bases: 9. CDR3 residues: CASKTRTGKTEAFF. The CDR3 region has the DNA TGTGCCAGCAAGACTCGGACAGGGAAGACTGAAGCTTTCTTT.

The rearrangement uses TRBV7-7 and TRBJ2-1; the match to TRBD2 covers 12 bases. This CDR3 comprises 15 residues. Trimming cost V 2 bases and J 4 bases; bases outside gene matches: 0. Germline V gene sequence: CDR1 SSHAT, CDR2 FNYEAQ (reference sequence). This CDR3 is CASSLLAGGYNEQFF. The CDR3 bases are TGTGCCAGCAGCTTACTAGCGGGGGGGTACAATGAGCAGTTCTTC. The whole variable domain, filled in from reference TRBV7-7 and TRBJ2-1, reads GAGVSQSPRYKVTKRGQDVTLRCDPISSHATLYWYQQALGQGPEFLTYFNYEAQPDKSGLPSDRFSAERPEGSISTLTIQRTEQRDSAMYRCASSLLAGGYNEQFFGPGTRLTVL.

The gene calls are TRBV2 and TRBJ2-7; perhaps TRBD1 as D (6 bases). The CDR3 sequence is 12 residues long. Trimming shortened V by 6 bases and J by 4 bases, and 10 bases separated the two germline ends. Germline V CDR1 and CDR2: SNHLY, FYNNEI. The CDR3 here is CASRMDSYEQYF. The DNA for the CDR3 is TGTGCCAGCAGAATGGACAGTTACGAGCAGTACTTC.

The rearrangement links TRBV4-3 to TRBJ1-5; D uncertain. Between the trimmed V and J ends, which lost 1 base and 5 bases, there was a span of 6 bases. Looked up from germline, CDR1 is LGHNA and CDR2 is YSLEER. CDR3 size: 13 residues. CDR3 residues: CASSQAVHQPQHF. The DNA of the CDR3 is TGCGCCAGCAGCCAAGCCGTCCATCAGCCCCAGCATTTT.

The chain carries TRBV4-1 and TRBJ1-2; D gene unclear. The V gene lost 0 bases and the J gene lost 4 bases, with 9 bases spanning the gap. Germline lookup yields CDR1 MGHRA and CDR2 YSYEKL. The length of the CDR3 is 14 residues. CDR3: CASSQDPGSYGYTF. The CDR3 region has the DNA TGCGCCAGCAGCCAAGACCCCGGGAGCTATGGCTACACCTTC.

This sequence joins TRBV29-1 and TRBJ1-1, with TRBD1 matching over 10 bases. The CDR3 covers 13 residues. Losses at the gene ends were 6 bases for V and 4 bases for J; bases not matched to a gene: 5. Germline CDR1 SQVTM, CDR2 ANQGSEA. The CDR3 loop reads CSVDRGRGTEAFF. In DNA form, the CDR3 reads TGCAGCGTCGACAGGGGGCGCGGCACTGAAGCTTTCTTT.

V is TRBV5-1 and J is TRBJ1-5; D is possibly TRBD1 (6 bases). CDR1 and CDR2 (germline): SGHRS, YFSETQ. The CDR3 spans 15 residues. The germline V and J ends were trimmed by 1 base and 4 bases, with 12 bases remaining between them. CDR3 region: CASSLTGRGNQPQHF. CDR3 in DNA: TGCGCCAGCAGCTTGACAGGGCGTGGGAATCAGCCCCAGCATTTT.